This TCR beta chain was sequenced for a study of blood T cell repertoires in COVID-19. Overall study: Collection of acute and convalescent COVID-19 samples took place in the United States, Italy and Spain.

Germline values: CDR1 SGHRS, CDR2 YFSETQ. V lost 5 bases to trimming and J lost 9 bases, with 15 bases between them. The CDR3 spans 13 residues. Profiled with immunoSEQ multiplex PCR; TCRdb holds only in-frame clones, not every one. The data show about 46,000 clones, about 89% seen once. Notes on this clone: In the same sample, other DNA sequences code for this CDR3.

V usage is TRBV5-1 and J usage is TRBJ2-1; D unresolved. The sequenced material came from peripheral blood. The receptor comes from a human donor in a cohort sampled during active COVID-19. CDR3 bases: TGCGCCAGCAGTTTGCCCTTATCCGGTGAGCAGTTCTTC. As protein: CASSLPLSGEQFF.